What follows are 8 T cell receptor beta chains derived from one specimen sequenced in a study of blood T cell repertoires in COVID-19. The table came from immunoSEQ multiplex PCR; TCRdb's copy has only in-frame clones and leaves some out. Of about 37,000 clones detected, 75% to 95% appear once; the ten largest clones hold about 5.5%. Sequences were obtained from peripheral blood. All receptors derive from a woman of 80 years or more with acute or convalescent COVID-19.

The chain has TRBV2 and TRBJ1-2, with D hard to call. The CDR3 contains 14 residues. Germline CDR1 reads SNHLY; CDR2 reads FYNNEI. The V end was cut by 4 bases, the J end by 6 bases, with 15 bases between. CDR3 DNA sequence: TGTGCCAGCAGTGTTCTAACGGGAGACGATGGCTACACCTTC. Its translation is CASSVLTGDDGYTF.

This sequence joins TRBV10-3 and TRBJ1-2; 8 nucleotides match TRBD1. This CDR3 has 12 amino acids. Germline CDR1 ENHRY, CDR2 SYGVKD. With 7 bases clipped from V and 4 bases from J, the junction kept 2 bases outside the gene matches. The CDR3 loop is CAIKDRGYGYTF. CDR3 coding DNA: TGTGCCATCAAAGACAGGGGCTATGGCTACACCTTC.

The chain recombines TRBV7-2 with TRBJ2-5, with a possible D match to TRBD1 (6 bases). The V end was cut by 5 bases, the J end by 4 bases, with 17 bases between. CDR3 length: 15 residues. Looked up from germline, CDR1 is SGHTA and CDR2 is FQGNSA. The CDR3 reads CASSPWQGRRETQYF. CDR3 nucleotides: TGTGCCAGCAGCCCCTGGCAGGGGCGGAGAGAGACCCAGTACTTC. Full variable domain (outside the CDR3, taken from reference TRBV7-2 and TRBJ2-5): GAGVSQSPSNKVTEKGKDVELRCDPISGHTALYWYRQSLGQGLEFLIYFQGNSAPDKSGLPSDRFSAERTGGSVSTLTIQRTQQEDSAVYLCASSPWQGRRETQYFGPGTRLLVL.

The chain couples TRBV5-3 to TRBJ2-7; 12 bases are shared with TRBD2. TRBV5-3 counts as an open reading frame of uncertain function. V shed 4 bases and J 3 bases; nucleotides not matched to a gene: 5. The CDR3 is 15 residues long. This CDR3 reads CARSQGTSGHYEQYF. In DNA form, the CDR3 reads TGTGCCAGAAGCCAAGGGACTAGCGGGCACTACGAGCAGTACTTC.

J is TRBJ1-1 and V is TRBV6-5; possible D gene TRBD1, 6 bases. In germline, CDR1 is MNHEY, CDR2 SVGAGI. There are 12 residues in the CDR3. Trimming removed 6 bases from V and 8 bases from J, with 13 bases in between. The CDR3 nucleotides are TGTGCCAGCAGACAGACCGGGACAGAAGCTTTCTTT. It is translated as CASRQTGTEAFF.

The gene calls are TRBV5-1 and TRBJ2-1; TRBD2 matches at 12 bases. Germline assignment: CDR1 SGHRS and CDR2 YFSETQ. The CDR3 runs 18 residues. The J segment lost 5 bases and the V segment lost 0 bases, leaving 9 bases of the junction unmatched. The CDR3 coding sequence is TGCGCCAGCAGCTTGGGACGAACTAGCGGGGGGCCTAACAATGAGCAGTTCTTC. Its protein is CASSLGRTSGGPNNEQFF.

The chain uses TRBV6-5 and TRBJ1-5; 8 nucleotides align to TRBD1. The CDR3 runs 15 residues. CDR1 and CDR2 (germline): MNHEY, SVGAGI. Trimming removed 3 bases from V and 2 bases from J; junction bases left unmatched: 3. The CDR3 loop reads CASSYNRGGNQPQHF. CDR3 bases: TGTGCCAGCAGTTATAACAGGGGGGGCAATCAGCCCCAGCATTTT.

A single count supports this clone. The DNA for the CDR3 is TGCGCCAGCAGCTTGGGTGGACAGTACTATGGCTACACCTTC. It encodes CASSLGGQYYGYTF. This rearrangement joins TRBV5-1 to TRBJ1-2; maybe TRBD1 (6 bases). Per the germline V gene, CDR1 is SGHRS and CDR2 is YFSETQ. Trimming stripped 0 bases from V and 3 bases from J, with 9 bases between. This CDR3 comprises 14 residues.